These 7 T cell receptor beta chains were sequenced from one sample in a study of identifying expanded T cells in peripheral blood (dated by TCRdb to between 2017 and 2020). To prepare the library, the immunoSEQ multiplex PCR assay was applied. Sourced from immuneACCESS, this table was stored by TCRdb with only in-frame sequences that have V and J called. A share of the clones is absent; for the studies checked, an unresolved V gene accounts for under half, and the remainder has no known explanation. The sample records more than 75,000 clones, approximately 86% of which are singletons. The ten largest clones add up to roughly 5.5% of the sample. Sequencing used blood. The receptors stem from a person aged 18-70 years in good health.

The chain has TRBV14 and TRBJ2-2; no clear D. The ends were cut back, 3 bases at V and 7 bases at J, with 9 bases in the middle. Per germline, CDR1 SGHDN and CDR2 FVKESK. The CDR3 is 13 amino acids. This CDR3 reads CASSQGIVGELFF. CDR3 DNA sequence: TGTGCCAGCAGCCAGGGCATAGTCGGGGAGCTGTTTTTT.

The rearrangement links TRBV5-6 to TRBJ1-1; no firm D call. The CDR3 spans 16 residues. Trimming removed 0 bases at V and 1 base at J, with 13 bases between. Germline CDR1 SGHDT, CDR2 YYEEEE. The CDR3 loop is CASSLGTWRANTEAFF. CDR3 DNA sequence: TGTGCCAGCAGCTTGGGGACCTGGAGAGCGAACACTGAAGCTTTCTTT.

The CDR3 DNA is TGTGCCAGCTCACCCCCTGGGAGTAACACTGAAGCTTTCTTT. Translating gives CASSPPGSNTEAFF. The rearrangement links TRBV18 to TRBJ1-1; no clear D. Trimming took off 3 bases at V and 2 bases at J, with 10 bases between the two ends. Germline values: CDR1 KGHSH, CDR2 LQKENI. The CDR3 sequence is 14 residues long.

The V call is TRBV9, the J call TRBJ2-1; D gene unclear. This CDR3 spans 11 amino acids. V was clipped by 3 bases and J by 7 bases, with 5 bases between them. The germline CDR1 and CDR2 sequences are SGDLS and YYNGEE. The CDR3 sequence is CASSGGNEQFF. CDR3 DNA: TGTGCCAGCAGCGGGGGTAATGAGCAGTTCTTC.

The chain employs TRBV5-1 and TRBJ1-3; D might be TRBD1 (5 bases). The V end was cut by 3 bases, the J end by 0 bases, with 13 bases between. CDR3 length: 16 amino acids. Germline V CDR1 and CDR2: SGHRS, YFSETQ. The CDR3 protein is CASSSGHDISGNTIYF. In DNA, the CDR3 is TGCGCCAGCAGCTCGGGGCATGACATCTCTGGAAACACCATATATTTT.

The J gene is TRBJ2-7, the V gene TRBV29-1, with D possibly TRBD1 on 5 matching bases. Trimming cost V 6 bases and J 4 bases, with 19 bases left between them. Germline V gene data show CDR1 as SQVTM and CDR2 as ANQGSEA. The CDR3 is 14 residues long. CDR3: CSVTSGNSEYEQYF. The CDR3, as DNA: TGCAGCGTAACCTCAGGGAATTCCGAATACGAGCAGTACTTC.

The chain joins TRBV4-3 to TRBJ2-2; the D is unclear. CDR1 and CDR2 from the germline V gene are LGHNA and YSLEER. The V gene lost 1 base and the J gene lost 6 bases, with 12 bases spanning the gap. The CDR3 consists of 15 residues. This CDR3 is CASSQGESLAGELFF. The CDR3, as DNA: TGCGCCAGCAGCCAAGGGGAATCTCTAGCCGGGGAGCTGTTTTTT.